A selection of T cell receptor beta chains follows, all from one sample in a study of STAT5B mutations in CD4+ large granular lymphocyte leukemia. Measured with immunoSEQ multiplex PCR; TCRdb has only the in-frame clones, and not every one. The sample lists 30,000 to 40,000 clones, roughly 85% seen once, with roughly 1.2% in the top ten. The sample taken for sequencing was CD4+ T cells from blood buffy coats. These receptors all come from a human donor in good health. The conserved cysteine and the conserved F or W are not part of the CDR3 here. Each record gives: clone size, V gene, D gene, J gene, CDR3 protein. A D gene is named only where the DNA matches it firmly. Clone size is given for some rows only: seen once, a few or many times, or a class if the clone is expanded.

>NA|TRBV19|TRBD1|TRBJ2-7
ASSIDRGQGAEQY
>NA|TRBV5-1|NA|TRBJ1-2
ASSLEAETAGYT
>NA|TRBV4-2|NA|TRBJ1-4
ASSRTALNEKLF
>NA|TRBV29-1|TRBD1|TRBJ1-3
SVVGQGPGNTIY
>NA|TRBV6-1|TRBD2|TRBJ2-3
ASSEGPGGADTQY
>NA|TRBV30|NA|TRBJ1-4
AWSVFTPFRTKLF
>NA|TRBV19|TRBD1|TRBJ2-5
ASSIGTGGRETQY
>few|TRBV19|NA|TRBJ1-1
ASSGPPGDTEAF
>NA|TRBV19|NA|TRBJ2-3
ASSRTEGTDTQY
>NA|TRBV4-3|NA|TRBJ2-7
ASSQEASFASYEQY
>once|TRBV28|TRBD1|TRBJ1-2
ASSSGQGALGD
>NA|TRBV7-7|NA|TRBJ2-1
ASSSGQNNEQF
>NA|TRBV6-6|NA|TRBJ1-2
ASSSSRGAGYT
>once|TRBV5-1|NA|TRBJ2-7
ASSLGRQSYPHEQY
>NA|TRBV29-1|NA|TRBJ1-5
SVAAALRQPQH
>NA|TRBV7-3|NA|TRBJ1-1
ASSTSGGVMNTEAF
>NA|TRBV19|TRBD2|TRBJ2-5
ASQGTSGRRETQY
>NA|TRBV4-1|NA|TRBJ2-2
ASSQREEGGGELF
>NA|TRBV2|NA|TRBJ2-7
ASSRRDGGAGSSYEQY
>NA|TRBV27|NA|TRBJ2-1
ASSLAGASYNEQF
>NA|TRBV7-3|NA|TRBJ2-1
ASSSWGGGDEQF
>few|TRBV30|NA|TRBJ1-1
AWSVRAGDTEAF
>NA|TRBV6-1|NA|TRBJ2-7
ASSGISRREQY
>NA|TRBV27|NA|TRBJ1-5
ASSSGGFDQPQH
>once|TRBV19|NA|TRBJ2-2
ASHDTGELF
>NA|TRBV5-1|NA|TRBJ1-5
ASSLGDRNQPQH
>NA|TRBV5-6|NA|TRBJ2-5
ASSSLGRGQETQY
>once|TRBV7-9|NA|TRBJ1-2
ASSPVLGGAANYGYT
>NA|TRBV5-1|NA|TRBJ2-7
ASSSDQGPSYEQY
>NA|TRBV19|TRBD1|TRBJ1-1
ASSVRQGNLGNTEAF
>NA|TRBV27|TRBD1|TRBJ2-3
ASSPGQGRTDTQY
>NA|TRBV13|NA|TRBJ2-1
ASSGWRGSNEQF
>NA|TRBV5-1|TRBD1|TRBJ1-2
ASSPQGDGYT
>NA|TRBV5-1|NA|TRBJ1-5
ASSLDGQGRNQPQH
>NA|TRBV10-1|NA|TRBJ2-3
ASESEGSSADTQY
>NA|TRBV5-4|NA|TRBJ2-5
ASSLDVIPQETQY
>NA|TRBV19|NA|TRBJ2-5
ASSASQSTTQETQY
>NA|TRBV7-7|TRBD1|TRBJ2-2
ASSTRPGQANTGELF
>NA|TRBV18|TRBD1|TRBJ2-7
ASSLPGQGGEKQY
>NA|TRBV5-4|TRBD2|TRBJ2-2
ASSPWTSVPGELF
>few|TRBV5-8|TRBD1|TRBJ1-1
ASSYRGRTEAF
>few|TRBV29-1|NA|TRBJ1-1
SARQTNTEAF
>NA|TRBV30|NA|TRBJ1-1
AWSLGVSTEAF
>NA|TRBV6-5|TRBD1|TRBJ2-1
ASQGQGSFNEQF
>once|TRBV5-1|TRBD2|TRBJ2-1
ASSLTSGLYNEQF
>once|TRBV7-2|NA|TRBJ2-4
ASSLGGNGAKNIQY
>NA|TRBV2|NA|TRBJ2-4
ASSGQGLNIQY
>NA|TRBV7-2|NA|TRBJ2-3
ASSLSDGSTDTQY
>NA|TRBV5-1|TRBD1|TRBJ1-3
ASSIGQGDSGNTIY
>NA|TRBV7-2|NA|TRBJ2-2
ASNPPSVLTGELF
>medium-sized|TRBV4-1|NA|TRBJ1-1
ASSRGQSTEAF
>NA|TRBV28|NA|TRBJ1-1
ASSSTTWNTEAF
>NA|TRBV12-5|NA|TRBJ2-2
ASSTPGTNTGELF
>NA|TRBV11-2|TRBD2|TRBJ2-7
ASSPTLAGGPHEQY
>NA|TRBV7-2|TRBD1|TRBJ2-2
ASSPRTGPYTGELF
>NA|TRBV7-2|NA|TRBJ1-5
ASSLSNRPQH
>NA|TRBV4-1|TRBD1|TRBJ1-1
ASSPGQLEAF